This TCR beta chain derives from a study of post-analysis software for immune sequencing data. Findings and caveats of the study: Normalized Chao1 diversity was significantly lower in multiple sclerosis patients than in controls. Strong co-clustering by F measure was evident for samples that had been prepared in the same batch. TRBV5-6, TRBV5-1 and TRBV20-1 belonged to a set of about five TRBV segments that were more frequent in patients than controls.

The library was made from cDNA and included unique molecular identifiers. TCRdb used MiXCR to reprocess the PCR reads, holding one entry per CDR3 protein. The repertoire holds about 770,000 distinct CDR3 sequences, with more than 45% as singletons. This clonotype was recorded many times. Its target is unknown. The germline gives CDR1 ENHRY, CDR2 SYGVKD. The CDR3 sequence is 18 residues long. With 8 bases clipped from V and 0 bases from J, the junction kept 11 bases outside the gene matches. The sample taken for sequencing was blood. This clonotype was sampled from a girl aged 5-17 years with multiple sclerosis. This chain joins TRBV10-3 and TRBJ2-1, with TRBD2 matching over 12 bases. The CDR3 sequence is CAISTSGRTSISYNEQFF. For the CDR3, the DNA is TGTGCCATCTCTACTAGCGGGAGGACATCTATCTCCTACAATGAGCAGTTCTTC.